This TCR beta chain was sequenced for a study of human T cells and chemical hapten exposure. TCRdb reanalysed the RACE reads using MiXCR and keeps one entry per CDR3 protein. This sample has around 67,000 distinct CDR3 sequences; 8.5% occur once, and the top ten carry roughly 3%. The time point was: patch test 2, 6 weeks after DPC sensitization. Treatment noted: therapeutic diphenylcyclopropenone sensitization with weekly scalp DPC. The sequencing here drew on whole blood, taken in connection with sensitization to the hapten diphenylcyclopropenone (DPC). The sequence was obtained from a woman between 45 and 60 years old with alopecia areata. Some clones in this sample may be carry-over from other donors' samples.

The CDR3 sequence is CASSPPVGRDIQYF. The CDR3 bases are TGTGCCAGCTCACCACCGGTGGGCCGGGACATTCAGTACTTC. V usage is TRBV18 and J usage is TRBJ2-4; D is ambiguous. The length of the CDR3 is 14 residues. The V gene lost 0 bases and the J gene lost 8 bases, with 11 bases spanning the gap. Germline CDR1 KGHSH, CDR2 LQKENI. Combining the CDR3 with reference TRBV18 and TRBJ2-4 gives the whole variable domain NAGVMQNPRHLVRRRGQEARLRCSPMKGHSHVYWYRQLPEEGLKFMVYLQKENIIDESGMPKERFSAEFPKEGPSILRIQQVVRGDSAAYFCASSPPVGRDIQYFGAGTRLSVL.